One sample yielded the 5 T cell receptor beta chains listed below, sequenced in a study of blood T cell repertoires in COVID-19. The table came from immunoSEQ multiplex PCR; TCRdb's copy has only in-frame clones and leaves some out. In the table there are around 98,000 clones, about 85% of which are singletons. The specimen was peripheral blood. These receptors came from a man between 65 and 85 years old with acute or convalescent COVID-19.

This chain uses TRBV24-1 with TRBJ2-3, with 10 bases aligning to TRBD2. With 4 bases clipped from V and 2 bases from J, the junction kept 5 bases outside the gene matches. The V gene's germline CDR1 is KGHDR and CDR2 SFDVKD. The CDR3 runs 16 residues. The CDR3 sequence is CATSDRSGGVTDTQYF. The CDR3 bases are TGTGCCACCAGTGACCGAAGCGGGGGGGTCACAGATACGCAGTATTTT.

The chain recombines TRBV27 with TRBJ1-1, with a tentative D call TRBD1 (5 bases). The V gene's germline CDR1 is MNHEY and CDR2 SMNVEV (reference sequence). V dropped 2 bases and J dropped 1 base, with 8 bases sitting between them. The CDR3 covers 14 residues. CDR3 amino acids: CASSLMTANTEAFF. The DNA of the CDR3 is TGTGCCAGCAGTTTAATGACAGCGAACACTGAAGCTTTCTTT.

DNA of the CDR3: TGTGCCAGCAGTGAAGCCCGCGACACAACCTATGGCTACACCTTC. Amino acid sequence: CASSEARDTTYGYTF. The chain combines TRBV2 with TRBJ1-2; D call uncertain. The V and J ends lost 0 bases and 4 bases respectively, with 12 bases between them. This CDR3 region has 15 residues. Germline CDR1 is SNHLY and CDR2 is FYNNEI.

This rearrangement joins TRBV28 to TRBJ2-3, with 7 bases lining up with TRBD1. CDR1 MDHEN and CDR2 SYDVKM come from the germline V gene. The CDR3 consists of 16 residues. V gave up 5 bases and J gave up 0 bases; unmatched junction bases: 8. DNA for the CDR3: TGTGCCAGCAGTGATTGGGACAGATCTAGCACAGATACGCAGTATTTT. It codes for CASSDWDRSSTDTQYF.

V and J are TRBV18 and TRBJ2-7, with D maybe TRBD1 (5 bases). V lost 0 bases to trimming and J lost 2 bases, with 11 bases between them. Per germline, CDR1 KGHSH and CDR2 LQKENI. The CDR3 sequence is 15 residues long. The CDR3 is CASSPPGRAPYEQYF. CDR3 bases: TGTGCCAGCTCACCACCCGGCAGGGCCCCCTACGAGCAGTACTTC.